The 28 T cell receptor beta chains below come from one sample, sequenced in a study of blood T cell repertoires in COVID-19 (dated by TCRdb to 2020 to 2021). Libraries were built with the immunoSEQ multiplex PCR assay. This immuneACCESS table, as held by TCRdb, lists in-frame sequences with V and J called but not all clones. Of the missing ones, under half trace to an unresolved V gene in checked studies; the others have no known cause. This sample comprises about 350,000 clones, almost 90% of them detected only once. The leading ten clones occupy approximately 0.97% of the sample. The material sequenced was PBMCs or T cells enriched from blood (not recorded which). The receptors derive from a woman in her twenties or thirties who had been exposed to COVID-19.

The chain carries TRBV30 and TRBJ2-5, with 9 bases that match TRBD2. V lost 2 bases to trimming and J lost 5 bases; unmatched junction nucleotides: 12. CDR3 size: 16 residues. Germline V CDR1 and CDR2: GTSNPN, SVGIG (reference sequence). This CDR3 is CAWSPPRGGDGETQYF. DNA of the CDR3: TGTGCCTGGAGTCCACCCCGCGGGGGGGATGGGGAGACCCAGTACTTC.

The chain is built from TRBV28 and TRBJ1-2; 8 nucleotides align to TRBD1. V lost 6 bases to trimming and J lost 3 bases; unmatched junction nucleotides: 6. The CDR3 sequence is 14 residues long. Germline CDR1 reads MDHEN; CDR2 reads SYDVKM. CDR3 sequence: CASSPADRDYGYTF. CDR3 sequence (DNA): TGTGCCAGCAGCCCGGCGGACAGGGACTATGGCTACACCTTC.

The rearrangement uses TRBV7-2 and TRBJ1-2, with 8 bases that match TRBD1. Germline V gives CDR1 SGHTA, CDR2 FQGNSA. V shed 5 bases, J shed 0 bases, and the junction held 5 bases outside the gene matches. This CDR3 region has 15 residues. The CDR3 here is CASSPTGQANYGYTF. Written as DNA, the CDR3 is TGTGCCAGCAGCCCGACGGGACAGGCTAACTATGGCTACACCTTC.

The chain links TRBV6-5 to TRBJ2-2; no definite D call. Trimming stripped 7 bases from V and 0 bases from J, with 12 bases between. Germline V lookup: CDR1 MNHEY, CDR2 SVGAGI. The CDR3 is 15 residues long. CDR3 DNA sequence: TGTGCCAGCAACGTCGACAAGACGAACACCGGGGAGCTGTTTTTT. Its protein product is CASNVDKTNTGELFF.

The chain has TRBV19 and TRBJ1-1; tentative D call: TRBD1 (6 bases). Trimming left V 3 bases short and J 11 bases short, with 13 bases between. CDR1 and CDR2 from the germline V gene are LNHDA and SQIVND (reference sequence). The CDR3 runs 12 residues. CDR3 residues: CASSMGAAEAFF. Written as DNA, the CDR3 is TGTGCCAGTAGTATGGGGGCCGCCGAGGCTTTCTTT.

In this sample, this clone turned up once. The chain couples TRBV5-6 to TRBJ1-6, with D unresolved. There are 15 residues in the CDR3. In germline, CDR1 is SGHDT, CDR2 YYEEEE. V was cut by 5 bases and J by 9 bases, with 18 bases left in between. In DNA, the CDR3 is TGTGCCAGCAGTCCATCTCCGGTCATTGGTTCACCCCTCCACTTT. It yields the protein CASSPSPVIGSPLHF.

Concerning this clone itself: One end of the junction varies from germline; a read error may be responsible. The gene calls are TRBV29-1 and TRBJ2-7; 8 bases fit TRBD1. CDR1 is SQVTM, CDR2 ANQGSEA, per germline. This CDR3 has 11 amino acids. CDR3 DNA sequence: TGCAGCGTTGTTGAAGGTGGGACAGGCGTATTC. Translating it yields CSVVEGGTGVF.

The chain is built from TRBV14 and TRBJ2-7; 8 bases fit TRBD2. The CDR3 loop spans 16 amino acids. Unmatched junction bases numbered 10, after V lost 0 bases and J lost 6 bases. Germline V gene data show CDR1 as SGHDN and CDR2 as FVKESK. The CDR3: CASSQDRTSRRGEQYF. The CDR3 DNA follows: TGTGCCAGCAGCCAAGATAGGACTAGCCGTCGAGGCGAGCAGTACTTC. The full variable domain, its missing parts supplied by reference TRBV14 and TRBJ2-7, is EAGVTQFPSHSVIEKGQTVTLRCDPISGHDNLYWYRRVMGKEIKFLLHFVKESKQDESGMPNNRFLAERTGGTYSTLKVQPAELEDSGVYFCASSQDRTSRRGEQYFGPGTRLTVT.

CDR3 DNA: TGTGCCAGCACCTGGGACAGGAGGGGTTATGGCTACACCTTC. Protein: CASTWDRRGYGYTF. The V call is TRBV7-2, the J call TRBJ1-2, with TRBD1 matching over 8 bases. CDR1 is SGHTA, CDR2 FQGNSA, per germline. The ends lost 7 bases at V and 5 bases at J; junction bases unmatched: 9. This CDR3 has 14 residues.

The rearrangement joins TRBV15 to TRBJ1-3; maybe TRBD1 (6 bases). Germline CDR1 and CDR2: LNHNV and YYDKDF (reference sequence). V lost 4 bases, J lost 2 bases, and 15 bases lay in between. This CDR3 spans 16 amino acids. The CDR3 coding sequence is TGTGCCACCAGCAAAATCCGTAGACAGGCTGGAAACACCATATATTTT. It is translated as CATSKIRRQAGNTIYF.

J is TRBJ2-7 and V is TRBV27; tentatively, D is TRBD1 (6 bases). The CDR3 has 17 residues. Germline loops: CDR1 MNHEY, CDR2 SMNVEV (reference sequence). V dropped 2 bases and J dropped 2 bases, with 19 bases sitting between them. The CDR3 region has the DNA TGTGCCAGCAGTTTAAGAGGCTCCGTCACAGGGCCCTACGAGCAGTACTTC. This translates into CASSLRGSVTGPYEQYF.

This clone was detected a few times. V and J are TRBV7-9 and TRBJ2-3; the match to TRBD2 covers 7 bases. Germline assignment: CDR1 SEHNR and CDR2 FQNEAQ (reference sequence). The CDR3 is 14 residues long. V was clipped by 2 bases and J by 6 bases; unmatched bases: 5. The CDR3 region is CASSLSGNADTQYF. CDR3 bases: TGTGCCAGCAGCTTAAGCGGGAACGCGGATACGCAGTATTTT.

The CDR3 nucleotides read TGTGCCAGCAGTCCGACTAGCGTAGGCTTAGGGGAGCAGTTCTTC. The encoded protein is CASSPTSVGLGEQFF. J is TRBJ2-1 and V is TRBV28; 8 bases align to TRBD2. Germline values: CDR1 MDHEN, CDR2 SYDVKM. This CDR3 region has 15 residues. Trimming cost V 5 bases and J 10 bases; bases outside gene matches: 13.

The chain is built from TRBV19 and TRBJ1-1; weak D call: TRBD1 (5 bases). This CDR3 comprises 14 residues. The V and J ends lost 3 bases and 4 bases respectively, with 12 bases between them. Germline lookup yields CDR1 LNHDA and CDR2 SQIVND (reference sequence). CDR3 sequence: CASSIGGGGTEAFF. CDR3 DNA: TGTGCCAGTAGTATTGGGGGAGGCGGCACTGAAGCTTTCTTT.

V and J are TRBV10-3 and TRBJ1-1; D not certain. From germline, CDR1 is ENHRY and CDR2 SYGVKD. CDR3 size: 11 residues. Trimming stripped 8 bases from V and 5 bases from J, with 9 bases between. The CDR3 loop is CAIESGTEAFF. CDR3 bases: TGTGCCATCGAATCGGGGACTGAAGCTTTCTTT.

V is TRBV28 and J is TRBJ2-6; no definite D call. Per the germline V gene, CDR1 is MDHEN and CDR2 is SYDVKM. This CDR3 spans 16 amino acids. V was trimmed by 3 bases and J by 2 bases, leaving 11 bases between them. CDR3 DNA: TGTGCCAGCAGTTTGATATCTCACACTGGGGCCAACGTCCTGACTTTC. It yields the protein CASSLISHTGANVLTF.

Only a few counts were recorded for this clone. CDR3 DNA: TGCAGTGCTAGTCCAGCTAGCGGGGGCAATGAGCAGTTCTTC. It encodes CSASPASGGNEQFF. The chain has TRBV20-1 and TRBJ2-1, with TRBD2 matching over 10 bases. CDR3 length equals 14 residues. The junction had 5 bases not matched to a gene; V was cut back by 3 bases and J by 6 bases. Per the germline V gene, CDR1 is DFQATT and CDR2 is SNEGSKA (reference sequence).

This chain joins TRBV5-1 and TRBJ2-3; 10 bases map to TRBD2. The junction had 4 bases not matched to a gene; V was cut back by 5 bases and J by 4 bases. The germline V gene has CDR1 SGHRS and CDR2 YFSETQ. This CDR3 contains 14 residues. CDR3 in DNA: TGCGCCAGCAGGAGCGGGAGGGCCGCAGATACGCAGTATTTT. Protein product: CASRSGRAADTQYF.

This clone was observed a single time. This chain uses TRBV28 with TRBJ1-4; weak D call: TRBD1 (5 bases). CDR3 length: 16 residues. V was trimmed by 6 bases and J by 8 bases, leaving 22 bases between them. CDR1 MDHEN and CDR2 SYDVKM come from the germline V gene. Here the CDR3 DNA reads TGTGCCAGCAGCCAAAACTTTGACAGAGCCGCCGAAAAACTGTTTTTT. This encodes CASSQNFDRAAEKLFF.

The chain joins TRBV30 to TRBJ1-1; the D gene is possibly TRBD1 (5 bases). Germline V gives CDR1 GTSNPN, CDR2 SVGIG (reference sequence). V was trimmed by 7 bases and J by 4 bases, leaving 16 bases between them. The CDR3 is 13 amino acids. This CDR3 is CASGRQRTTEAFF. CDR3 nucleotides: TGTGCCTCCGGCCGACAGAGAACCACTGAAGCTTTCTTT. Together with reference TRBV30 and TRBJ1-1, the CDR3 gives the full variable domain: SQTIHQWPATLVQPVGSPLSLECTVEGTSNPNLYWYRQAAGRGLQLLFYSVGIGQISSEVPQNLSASRPQDRQFILSSKKLLLSDSGFYLCASGRQRTTEAFFGQGTRLTVV.

The chain combines TRBV27 with TRBJ2-3; 13 bases match TRBD2. Germline V lookup: CDR1 MNHEY, CDR2 SMNVEV (reference sequence). This CDR3 is 15 amino acids long. V shed 6 bases, J shed 7 bases, and the junction held 7 bases outside the gene matches. The CDR3 nucleotides read TGTGCCAGCAGCCTGACTAGCGGGAGGCAGAATACGCAGTATTTT. As protein: CASSLTSGRQNTQYF.

This clone was picked up one time. One end of the junction varies from germline; a read error may be responsible. The V gene is TRBV12-3 or TRBV12-4, the J gene TRBJ1-3, with D tentatively TRBD1 (5 bases). This CDR3 has 10 residues. CDR3 DNA: TGTGCCAGCAGTTTAAGTGCCCAGGGATTT. It encodes CASSLSAQGF.

V gene TRBV6-5 combines with J gene TRBJ1-2, with D tentatively TRBD1 (5 bases). Trimming shortened V by 9 bases and J by 8 bases, and 22 bases separated the two germline ends. Germline assignment: CDR1 MNHEY and CDR2 SVGAGI. This CDR3 has 14 amino acids. The CDR3 here is CASSPLWAGLGYTF. The CDR3 nucleotides read TGTGCCAGTAGCCCCCTTTGGGCAGGGTTAGGCTACACCTTC.

The chain combines TRBV5-6 with TRBJ2-1; no definite D call. Trimming removed 2 bases at V and 6 bases at J, with 9 bases between. This CDR3 contains 13 residues. Germline V gene data show CDR1 as SGHDT and CDR2 as YYEEEE. This CDR3 is CASSFRVVNEQFF. CDR3 nucleotide sequence: TGTGCCAGCAGCTTTCGGGTCGTCAATGAGCAGTTCTTC.

The genes are TRBV25-1 and TRBJ1-4; possibly TRBD1 for D (5 bases). Germline assignment: CDR1 MGHDK and CDR2 SYGVNS. The CDR3 is 12 amino acids. V was pared by 4 bases and J by 7 bases, with 7 bases between. The DNA for the CDR3 is TGTGCCAGCAGTGTTCAGGGTGAAAAACTGTTTTTT. Amino acid sequence: CASSVQGEKLFF.

In the case of this clone: One end of the junction does not line up with germline, which may come from a read error. The chain employs TRBV28 and TRBJ2-7; D is possibly TRBD2 (5 bases). CDR1 is MDHEN and CDR2 is SYDVKM in the germline V gene. The CDR3 spans 16 residues. As DNA, the CDR3 is TGTGCCAGCAGTTTCGCACGCGGGCTAAGATCCTCCGAGCAGTACTTC. Amino acids: CASSFARGLRSSEQYF. The full variable domain, its missing parts supplied by reference TRBV28 and TRBJ2-7, is DVKVTQSSRYLVKRTGEKVFLECVQDMDHENMFWYRQDPGLGLRLIYFSYDVKMKEKGDIPEGYSVSREKKERFSLILESASTNQTSMYLCASSFARGLRSSEQYFGPGTRLTVT.

This sequence joins TRBV2 and TRBJ2-1, with 10 bases that match TRBD2. CDR1 SNHLY and CDR2 FYNNEI come from the germline V gene. The CDR3 totals 15 residues. With 5 bases clipped from V and 2 bases from J, the junction kept 3 bases outside the gene matches. In DNA form, the CDR3 reads TGTGCCAGCAGTCCCAGCGGGAGGGCCTACAATGAGCAGTTCTTC. Protein: CASSPSGRAYNEQFF.

This clone was found once. V gene TRBV7-9 combines with J gene TRBJ1-1; D possibly corresponds to TRBD1 (5 bases). This CDR3 contains 14 residues. Germline V CDR1 and CDR2: SEHNR, FQNEAQ (reference sequence). Trimming left V 8 bases short and J 4 bases short, with 17 bases between. CDR3 bases: TGTGCCAGCGGGGAGGGGCGGATGAGCACTGAAGCTTTCTTT. It is translated as CASGEGRMSTEAFF. The full variable domain, with the rest looked up from reference TRBV7-9 and TRBJ1-1, is DTGVSQNPRHKITKRGQNVTFRCDPISEHNRLYWYRQTLGQGPEFLTYFQNEAQLEKSRLLSDRFSAERPKGSFSTLEIQRTEQGDSAMYLCASGEGRMSTEAFFGQGTRLTVV.